These T cell receptor beta chains were read from a single sample in a study of T-cell reconstitution after alpha-beta-depleted transplantation in children. TCRdb re-called the PCR reads with MiXCR, one entry per CDR3 protein. The table shows 400,000 to 500,000 distinct CDR3 sequences, with approximately 10% occurring only once. Sequenced here: PBMCs from the stem cell graft donor, sampled from the stem cell graft. The origin of the receptors is a human donor who donated a stem cell graft to a child with acute myeloid leukemia. Each CDR3 is given with its conserved first and last residue. The D gene is left open where the match is weak. Some rows have no size entry. The others give once, few or many, or a class for an expanded clone.

j_call | clone_size | v_call | d_call | cdr3_aa | cdr3_nt
TRBJ2-1 | few | TRBV10-3 | - | CAISVAESYNEQFF | TGTGCCATCAGTGTAGCGGAATCCTACAATGAGCAGTTCTTC
TRBJ2-2 | - | TRBV27 | TRBD1 | CASSLLPPGQGDNANTGELFF | TGTGCCAGCAGTTTACTGCCTCCGGGACAGGGAGATAACGCGAACACCGGGGAGCTGTTTTTT
TRBJ1-5 | few | TRBV20-1 | - | CSASKLAGSNQPQHF | TGCAGTGCTAGCAAATTGGCGGGGAGCAATCAGCCCCAGCATTTT
TRBJ2-1 | - | TRBV20-1 | TRBD1 | CSAKGQGGF | TGCAGTGCCAAGGGACAGGGTGGCTTC
TRBJ2-4 | many | TRBV6-2/TRBV6-3 | - | CASSSNTVLKNIQYF | TGTGCCAGCAGTTCAAACACGGTTCTCAAAAACATTCAGTACTTC
TRBJ2-3 | - | TRBV19 | - | CASSPTAGAGKDTQYF | TGTGCCAGTAGCCCAACTGCGGGGGCCGGCAAAGATACGCAGTATTTT
TRBJ2-2 | many | TRBV4-3 | - | CASSQVLHTGELFF | TGCGCCAGCAGCCAAGTACTACACACCGGGGAGCTGTTTTTT
TRBJ2-7 | - | TRBV4-2 | - | CASSQETGPYEQYF | TGTGCCAGCAGCCAAGAAACCGGGCCCTACGAGCAGTACTTC
TRBJ1-1 | - | TRBV7-9 | - | CASSPSGRRNTEAFF | TGTGCCAGCAGCCCGTCGGGACGGCGGAACACTGAAGCTTTCTTT
TRBJ2-3 | - | TRBV5-1 | - | CASSLSTDTDTQYF | TGCGCCAGCAGCTTGAGTACAGACACAGATACGCAGTATTTT
TRBJ1-6 | - | TRBV5-1 | - | CASSFRGEDNSPLHF | TGCGCCAGCAGCTTCAGGGGAGAGGATAATTCACCCCTCCACTTT
TRBJ1-1 | few | TRBV11-2 | - | CASSLGWGPSGNKTEAFF | TGTGCCAGCAGCCTAGGGTGGGGACCCTCTGGGAATAAGACTGAAGCTTTCTTT
TRBJ1-1 | once | TRBV18 | - | CASSPSKGGTTEAFF | TGTGCCAGCTCACCTTCGAAGGGTGGGACGACTGAAGCTTTCTTT
TRBJ2-5 | - | TRBV5-1 | - | CASIIGHEIQETQYF | TGCGCCAGCATCATTGGACACGAGATCCAAGAGACCCAGTACTTC
TRBJ2-1 | many | TRBV9 | - | CASSSGYNEQFF | TGTGCCAGCAGCTCCGGATACAATGAGCAGTTCTTC
TRBJ1-5 | - | TRBV7-6 | - | CASSLAERGVDQPQHF | TGTGCCAGCAGCTTAGCAGAGAGGGGGGTTGATCAGCCCCAGCATTTT
TRBJ2-3 | - | TRBV24-1 | TRBD2 | CATSEPAGAGPDTQYF | TGTGCCACCAGTGAGCCAGCGGGGGCCGGGCCAGATACGCAGTATTTT
TRBJ2-7 | - | TRBV5-1 | - | CASSQTITREQYF | TGCGCCAGCAGCCAGACGATTACTCGCGAGCAGTACTTC
TRBJ2-3 | many | TRBV7-8 | - | CASTEGEVADTQYF | TGTGCCAGCACCGAGGGGGAGGTGGCAGATACGCAGTATTTT
TRBJ2-5 | - | TRBV29-1 | TRBD1 | CSVHFRDRDNWTQYF | TGCAGCGTTCACTTCCGGGACAGGGATAACTGGACCCAGTACTTC
TRBJ1-4 | - | TRBV3-1 | TRBD1 | CASSSGQNEKLFF | TGTGCCAGCAGCTCGGGACAGAATGAAAAACTGTTTTTT
TRBJ2-5 | many | TRBV7-2 | - | CASSPAPVSGETQYF | TGTGCCAGCAGCCCAGCCCCGGTTAGTGGGGAGACCCAGTACTTC
TRBJ2-3 | many | TRBV15 | - | CATSRDARREADTQYF | TGTGCCACCAGCAGAGACGCTCGCAGGGAAGCGGATACGCAGTATTTT
TRBJ2-3 | few | TRBV18 | - | CASSPHVADTQYF | TGTGCCAGCTCACCACATGTAGCAGATACGCAGTATTTT
TRBJ1-2 | few | TRBV12-3/TRBV12-4 | - | CASSFGGIYGYTF | TGTGCCAGCAGTTTTGGAGGGATCTATGGCTACACCTTC
TRBJ2-3 | - | TRBV15 | TRBD1 | CATSRPGQGTPVTQYF | TGTGCCACCAGCAGACCGGGACAGGGTACCCCAGTTACGCAGTATTTT
TRBJ2-7 | - | TRBV20-1 | TRBD2 | CSARVERGSYEQYF | TGCAGTGCTAGAGTGGAGCGGGGGTCCTACGAGCAGTACTTC
TRBJ1-2 | - | TRBV13 | - | CASSLGRSYGYTF | TGTGCCAGCAGCTTAGGCCGATCTTATGGCTACACCTTC
TRBJ2-1 | many | TRBV5-1 | TRBD2 | CASGKRGADNEQFF | TGCGCCAGCGGAAAGCGGGGGGCCGACAATGAGCAGTTCTTC
TRBJ2-1 | many | TRBV6-4 | TRBD1 | CASSIQGATSNEQFF | TGTGCCAGCAGTATACAGGGGGCCACCTCCAATGAGCAGTTCTTC
TRBJ2-5 | few | TRBV29-1 | - | CSVVPALREQETQYF | TGCAGCGTTGTCCCGGCTCTAAGGGAGCAAGAGACCCAGTACTTC
TRBJ2-7 | many | TRBV18 | TRBD1 | CASSQGDEQYF | TGTGCCAGCTCGCAGGGGGACGAGCAGTACTTC